The 3 T cell receptor beta chains reported below all come from one sample, sequenced in a study of blood T cell repertoires in COVID-19 (dated by TCRdb to about 2020). The library came from the immunoSEQ multiplex PCR assay. In its TCRdb copy, this immuneACCESS table keeps in-frame sequences only and misses some clones. Where compared with another copy, unresolved V genes explain less than half of these, and the others have no known cause. The sample contains about 150,000 clones, about 86% of them found a single time. The ten largest clones take up around 7.7% of the sample. Sequenced material: PBMCs or T cells enriched from blood (not recorded which). The receptors originated from a man aged 50 or older who had recovered from COVID-19.

The rearrangement links TRBV19 to TRBJ2-5; perhaps TRBD2 as D (5 bases). This CDR3 region has 17 residues. Trimming pared 2 bases from V and 2 bases from J, leaving 18 bases between. Germline loops: CDR1 LNHDA, CDR2 SQIVND (reference sequence). CDR3 sequence: CASSIPPGERQQETQYF. The CDR3 coding sequence is TGTGCCAGTAGTATACCGCCCGGTGAGCGGCAACAAGAGACCCAGTACTTC. The full variable domain, with the rest looked up from reference TRBV19 and TRBJ2-5, is DGGITQSPKYLFRKEGQNVTLSCEQNLNHDAMYWYRQDPGQGLRLIYYSQIVNDFQKGDIAEGYSVSREKKESFPLTVTSAQKNPTAFYLCASSIPPGERQQETQYFGPGTRLLVL.

The rearrangement joins TRBV6-5 to TRBJ2-7; D call uncertain. The germline gives CDR1 MNHEY, CDR2 SVGAGI. The V end lost 6 bases, the J end lost 7 bases, and 22 bases lay between the germline ends. There are 15 residues in the CDR3. As DNA, the CDR3 is TGTGCCAGCAGAGGTCAGATAGATACCTCGAGGGAGCAGTACTTC. Translation: CASRGQIDTSREQYF.

This clone counts as medium-sized (0.01 to 0.1%). The chain is built from TRBV5-1 and TRBJ2-7, with 7 positions matching TRBD1. Germline V gene sequence: CDR1 SGHRS, CDR2 YFSETQ. V was pared by 4 bases and J by 2 bases, with 6 bases of the junction left unmatched. The CDR3 consists of 14 residues. The CDR3 loop reads CASSPSTGTYEQYF. In DNA, the CDR3 is TGCGCCAGCAGCCCGTCGACAGGGACCTACGAGCAGTACTTC.